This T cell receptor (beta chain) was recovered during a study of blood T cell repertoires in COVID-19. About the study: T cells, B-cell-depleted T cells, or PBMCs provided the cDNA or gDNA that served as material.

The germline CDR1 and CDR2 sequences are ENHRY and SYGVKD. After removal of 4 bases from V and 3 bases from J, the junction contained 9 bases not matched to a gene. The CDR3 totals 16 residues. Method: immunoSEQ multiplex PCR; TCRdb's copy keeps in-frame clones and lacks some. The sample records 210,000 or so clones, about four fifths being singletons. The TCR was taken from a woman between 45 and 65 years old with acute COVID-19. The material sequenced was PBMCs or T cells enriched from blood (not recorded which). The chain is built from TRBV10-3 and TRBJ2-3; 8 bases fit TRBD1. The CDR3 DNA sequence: TGTGCCATCAGTGGCCCCGGACAGGGAAGGACAGATACGCAGTATTTT. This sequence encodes CAISGPGQGRTDTQYF.